This entry describes one T cell receptor beta chain. Its antigen specificity is not known. Gene names and germline sequences refer to the mouse in this case. The missing CDR3 end, 1 residue past where the read stops, is filled in from the germline J gene. The sample originates from a study of tissue T cells after allogeneic stem cell transplantation (dated 2022 in TCRdb). Looking at the study overall: TCR beta repertoires were profiled across many tissues obtained from research autopsies of patients with and without GVHD, as well as in mouse models of GVHD. The human arm was a prospective observational study without blinding or randomization. The research as a whole found: In both patients and mice, T cells from blood and spleen picked up only a limited part of the TCR repertoire that was detected in tissues. Within patients, how anatomically similar tissues were was a major factor shaping TCR repertoire composition, regardless of disease or transplant status. Few T cell clones were found to be shared across patients, but shared repertoire signatures across patients were revealed in a tissue-specific fashion by motif-based clustering. Which tissue TCRs were alloreactive or antigen-specific was not determined in the study, and some of the clones might have been host cells that persisted. The patient cohort was small and clinically heterogeneous, and sampling depth was acknowledged as a limitation.

A distance of 8 bases separates the germline ends of V and J, which lose 5 bases and 7 bases respectively. The germline V gene encodes CDR1 SGHND and CDR2 FRSKSL. The CDR3 sequence holds 11 residues, the cysteine and phenylalanine included. Sequencing covers 30 bases of the CDR3, shown here with the frame starting at base 1. Library generation was performed with the immunoSEQ multiplex PCR assay. Adaptive Biotechnologies performed TCRbeta CDR3 sequencing at survey depth and reported CDR3 sequences, V/J genes, productive frequency, and template counts. Amplification of TCR beta CDR3 regions started from genomic DNA instead of RNA. On the authors' methods: Jensen-Shannon divergence was used to quantify pairwise repertoire overlap between tissues, with a value of 1 indicating complete divergence and a value of 0 indicating identical repertoires. Tissues were clustered by single-linkage agglomerative hierarchical clustering of pairwise JSD values and displayed as dendrograms. GLIPH2 was run on all patient samples with simulation_depth 1000, kmer_min_depth 3 and cdr3_length_cutoff 8, and groups with more than two unique CDR3s were retained. A standardized tissue-overlap score was calculated by extrapolating Jaccard GLIPH-group overlap across patients to a standard repertoire size of 1000 clones. Associations of diversity with clinical or experimental variables used linear mixed-effect models with tissue fixed effects and individual random effects. The table comes from immuneACCESS by way of TCRdb, which keeps in-frame sequences with V and J called. Part of the clones is missing from these tables; in studies checked, under half for an unresolved V gene and the rest for unknown reasons. D and trimming were read from the DNA, whereas the V and J calls and clone size are those reported in that table. This sample is represented by about 5,200 clones; around a third of them were singletons. The top ten hold approximately 4.4% of the sample.

What the time point label conveys for this sample: mouse harvest day 14 after allogeneic transplant. Mouse grafts consisting of 10^7 T-cell-depleted bone marrow cells combined with 10^6 splenic CD5+ T cells were administered by tail vein injection. To model GVHD in mice, a major MHC-mismatch B6 (H2b) into BALB/c (H2d) model was used, and tissues were profiled at day 7 or 14. Mouse tissues and retro-orbital blood were harvested on day 7 or 14 post-transplant using separate sterile tools per animal; livers were flushed beforehand. Before genomic DNA isolation with the DNeasy Blood & Tissue Kit, mouse tissues were minced with razor blades in buffered saline.

This clonotype originated in a female BALB/c mouse given C57BL/6 T cells with graft-versus-host disease after an allogeneic hematopoietic cell transplant. In this chain, TRBV15 is recombined with TRBJ1-1; no D gene is confidently identified. The material sequenced was skin. For the CDR3, the sequence is CASSLDGEVFF. CDR3 bases read: TGTGCCAGCAGTCTGGACGGAGAAGTCTTC.